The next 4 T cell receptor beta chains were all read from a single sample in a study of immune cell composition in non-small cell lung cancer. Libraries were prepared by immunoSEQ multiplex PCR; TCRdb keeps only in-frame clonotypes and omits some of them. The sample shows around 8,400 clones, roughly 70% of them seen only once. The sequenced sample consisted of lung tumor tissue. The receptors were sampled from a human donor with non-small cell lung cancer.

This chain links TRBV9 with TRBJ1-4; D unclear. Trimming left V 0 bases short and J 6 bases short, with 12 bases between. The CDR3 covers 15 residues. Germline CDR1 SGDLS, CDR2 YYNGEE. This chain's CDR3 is CASSVGGRPDEKLFF. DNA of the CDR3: TGTGCCAGCAGCGTAGGTGGGCGCCCCGATGAAAAACTGTTTTTT. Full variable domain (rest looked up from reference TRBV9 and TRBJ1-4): DSGVTQTPKHLITATGQRVTLRCSPRSGDLSVYWYQQSLDQGLQFLIQYYNGEERAKGNILERFSAQQFPDLHSELNLSSLELGDSALYFCASSVGGRPDEKLFFGSGTQLSVL.

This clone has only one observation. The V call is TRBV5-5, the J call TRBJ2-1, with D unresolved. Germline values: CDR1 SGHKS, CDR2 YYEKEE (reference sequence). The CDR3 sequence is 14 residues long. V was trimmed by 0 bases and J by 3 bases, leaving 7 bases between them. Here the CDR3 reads CASSLGGSYNEQFF. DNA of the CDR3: TGTGCCAGCAGCTTGGGCGGCAGCTACAATGAGCAGTTCTTC.

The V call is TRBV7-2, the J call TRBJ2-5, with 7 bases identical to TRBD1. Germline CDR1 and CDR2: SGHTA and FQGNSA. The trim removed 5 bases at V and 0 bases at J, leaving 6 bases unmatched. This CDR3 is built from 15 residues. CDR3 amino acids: CASSPQGKYQETQYF. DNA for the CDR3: TGTGCCAGCAGCCCACAGGGGAAGTACCAAGAGACCCAGTACTTC.

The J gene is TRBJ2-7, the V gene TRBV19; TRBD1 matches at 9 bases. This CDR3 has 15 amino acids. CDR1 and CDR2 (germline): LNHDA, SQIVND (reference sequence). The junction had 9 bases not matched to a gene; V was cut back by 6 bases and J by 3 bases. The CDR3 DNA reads TGTGCCAGTAGCCACCTCGGGACAGGGTTCTACGAGCAGTACTTC. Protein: CASSHLGTGFYEQYF.